This T cell receptor beta chain was recovered during a study of blood T cells in healthy people across ages. V dropped 2 bases and J dropped 5 bases, with 12 bases sitting between them. The CDR3 sequence is 14 residues long. Germline CDR1 is LGHNT and CDR2 is FRNRAP. Study observations and caveats: The study found more naive CD4+ cells and higher diversity in long-lived than aged donors.

Approximately 9.2 milliliters was the volume of peripheral blood drawn from each donor. This clonotype was seen a single time. Antigen unknown. Together with a sample-barcoded 5' primer, a J-beta primer mix was included in a second PCR lasting about 7 to 12 cycles. A single record per CDR3 protein comes from TCRdb applying MiXCR to the 5' RACE reads. The sample lists approximately 940,000 distinct CDR3 sequences, around 46% occurring once. The chain employs TRBV12-5 and TRBJ2-5; D ambiguous. This clonotype was sampled from a man younger than 45 in good health. Input material: blood. The CDR3 DNA follows: TGTGCTAGTGGTTTGAGTCTTTTGGGGGAGACCCAGTACTTC. Translation: CASGLSLLGETQYF.